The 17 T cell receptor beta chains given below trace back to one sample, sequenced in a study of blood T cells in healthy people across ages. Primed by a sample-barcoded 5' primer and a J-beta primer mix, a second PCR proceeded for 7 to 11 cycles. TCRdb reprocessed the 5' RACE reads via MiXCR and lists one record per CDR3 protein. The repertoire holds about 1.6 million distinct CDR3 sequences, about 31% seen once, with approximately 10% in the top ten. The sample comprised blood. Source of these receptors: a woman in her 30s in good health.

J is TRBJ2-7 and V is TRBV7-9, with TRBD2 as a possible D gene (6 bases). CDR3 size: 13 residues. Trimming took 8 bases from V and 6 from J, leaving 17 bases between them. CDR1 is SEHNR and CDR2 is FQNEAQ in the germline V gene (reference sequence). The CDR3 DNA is TGTGCCAGCTTGGGACTTCTTGATGTCGAGCAGTACTTC. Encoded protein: CASLGLLDVEQYF.

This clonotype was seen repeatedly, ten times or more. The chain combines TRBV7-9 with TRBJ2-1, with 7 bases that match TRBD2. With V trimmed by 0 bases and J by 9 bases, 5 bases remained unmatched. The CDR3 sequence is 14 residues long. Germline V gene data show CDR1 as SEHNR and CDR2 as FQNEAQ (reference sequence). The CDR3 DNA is TGTGCCAGCAGCTTAGCGGGAGGGCCGCGTGAGCAGTTCTTC. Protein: CASSLAGGPREQFF.

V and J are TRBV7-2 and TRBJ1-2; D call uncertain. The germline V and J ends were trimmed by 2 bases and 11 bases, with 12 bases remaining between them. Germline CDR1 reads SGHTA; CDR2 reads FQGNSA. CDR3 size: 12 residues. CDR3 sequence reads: CASSLIPLPYTF. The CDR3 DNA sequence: TGTGCCAGCAGCTTAATCCCCCTTCCATACACCTTC.

CDR3 coding DNA: TGTGCCAGCAGCTTGGGTGCCAGGAGGAAAAACATTCAGTACTTC. It specifies CASSLGARRKNIQYF. The chain links TRBV5-6 to TRBJ2-4, with D possibly matching TRBD2 (5 bases). Germline CDR1 SGHDT, CDR2 YYEEEE. V was pared by 0 bases and J by 4 bases, with 11 bases between. CDR3 length: 15 amino acids.

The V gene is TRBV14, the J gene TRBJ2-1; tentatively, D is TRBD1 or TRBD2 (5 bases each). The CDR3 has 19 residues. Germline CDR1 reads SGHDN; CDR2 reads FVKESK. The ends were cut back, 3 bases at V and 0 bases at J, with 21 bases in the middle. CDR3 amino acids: CASSHYRPGTFSSYNEQFF. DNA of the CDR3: TGTGCCAGCAGCCATTATAGACCGGGGACCTTTAGCTCCTACAATGAGCAGTTCTTC.

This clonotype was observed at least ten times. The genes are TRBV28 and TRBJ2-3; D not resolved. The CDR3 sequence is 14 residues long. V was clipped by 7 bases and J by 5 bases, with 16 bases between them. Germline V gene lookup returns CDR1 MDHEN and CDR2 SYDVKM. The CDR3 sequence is CASMDAQVEDTQYF. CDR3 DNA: TGTGCCAGCATGGATGCGCAGGTTGAAGATACGCAGTATTTT.

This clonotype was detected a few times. CDR3 nucleotides: TGTGCCAGCAGCCGCGCCGGGACAGGGGTCGACGAGCAGTACTTC. Translated: CASSRAGTGVDEQYF. The chain joins TRBV7-3 to TRBJ2-5, with TRBD1 identical over 10 bases. The J call is doubtful: the DNA matches TRBJ2-7 better. The CDR3 spans 15 residues. Germline CDR1 and CDR2: SGHTA and FQGTGA.

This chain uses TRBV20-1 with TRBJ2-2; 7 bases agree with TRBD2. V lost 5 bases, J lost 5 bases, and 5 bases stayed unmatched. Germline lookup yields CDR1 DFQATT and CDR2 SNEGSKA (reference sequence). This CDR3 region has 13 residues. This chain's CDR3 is CSASRGDTGELFF. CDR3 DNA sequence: TGCAGTGCTTCCCGGGGGGATACCGGGGAGCTGTTTTTT.

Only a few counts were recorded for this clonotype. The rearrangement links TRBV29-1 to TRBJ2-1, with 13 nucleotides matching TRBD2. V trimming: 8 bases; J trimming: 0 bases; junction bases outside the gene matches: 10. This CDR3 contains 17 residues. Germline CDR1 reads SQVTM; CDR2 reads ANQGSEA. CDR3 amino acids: CSPRGLAGMSSYNEQFF. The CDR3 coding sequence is TGCAGCCCTCGGGGACTAGCGGGAATGAGCTCCTACAATGAGCAGTTCTTC.

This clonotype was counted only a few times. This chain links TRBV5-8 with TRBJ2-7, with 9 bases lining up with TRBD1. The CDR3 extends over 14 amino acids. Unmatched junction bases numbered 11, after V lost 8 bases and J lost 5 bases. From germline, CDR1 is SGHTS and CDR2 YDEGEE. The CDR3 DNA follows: TGTGCCAGTCCCGGGGGGACAGGGATCGACGAGCAGTACTTC. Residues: CASPGGTGIDEQYF.

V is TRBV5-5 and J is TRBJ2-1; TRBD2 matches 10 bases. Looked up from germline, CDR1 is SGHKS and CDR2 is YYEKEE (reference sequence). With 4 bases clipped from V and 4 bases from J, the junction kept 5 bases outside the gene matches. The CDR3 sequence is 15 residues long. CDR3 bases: TGTGCCAGCAGCCTACCGACTAGCGGGTACAATGAGCAGTTCTTC. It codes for CASSLPTSGYNEQFF.

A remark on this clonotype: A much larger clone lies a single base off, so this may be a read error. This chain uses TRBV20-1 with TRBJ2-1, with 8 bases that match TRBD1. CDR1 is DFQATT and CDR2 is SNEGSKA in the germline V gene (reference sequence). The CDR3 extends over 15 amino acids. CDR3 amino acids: CSASPGQGHYDEQFF. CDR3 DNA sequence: TGCAGTGCTAGCCCCGGACAGGGACACTACGATGAGCAGTTCTTC.

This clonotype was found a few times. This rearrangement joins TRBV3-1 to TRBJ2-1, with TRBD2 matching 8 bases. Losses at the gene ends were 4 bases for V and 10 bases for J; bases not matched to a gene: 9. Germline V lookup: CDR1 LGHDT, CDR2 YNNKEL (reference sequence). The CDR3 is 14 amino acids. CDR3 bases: TGTGCCAGCAGCCCTCACGGCGGCGGGGGGGAGCAGTTCTTC. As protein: CASSPHGGGGEQFF.

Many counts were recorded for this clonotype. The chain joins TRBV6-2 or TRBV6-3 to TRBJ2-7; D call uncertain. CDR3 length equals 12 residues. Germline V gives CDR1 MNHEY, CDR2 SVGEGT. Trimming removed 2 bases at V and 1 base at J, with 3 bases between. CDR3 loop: CASSYPSYEQYF. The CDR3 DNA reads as TGTGCCAGCAGTTACCCTTCCTACGAGCAGTACTTC.

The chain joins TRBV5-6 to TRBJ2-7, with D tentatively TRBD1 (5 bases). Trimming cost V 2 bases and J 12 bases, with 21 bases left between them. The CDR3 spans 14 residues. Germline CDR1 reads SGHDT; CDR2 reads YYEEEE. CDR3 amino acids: CASSLRPVLGEAYF. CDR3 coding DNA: TGTGCCAGCAGCTTACGTCCGGTCTTAGGGGAAGCGTACTTC.

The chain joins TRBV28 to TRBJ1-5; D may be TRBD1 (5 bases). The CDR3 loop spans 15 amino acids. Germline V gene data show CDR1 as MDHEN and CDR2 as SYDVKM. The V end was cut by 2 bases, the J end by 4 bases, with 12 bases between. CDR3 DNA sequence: TGTGCCAGCAGTTTACGTGGGGGTCGAAATCAGCCCCAGCATTTT. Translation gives CASSLRGGRNQPQHF.

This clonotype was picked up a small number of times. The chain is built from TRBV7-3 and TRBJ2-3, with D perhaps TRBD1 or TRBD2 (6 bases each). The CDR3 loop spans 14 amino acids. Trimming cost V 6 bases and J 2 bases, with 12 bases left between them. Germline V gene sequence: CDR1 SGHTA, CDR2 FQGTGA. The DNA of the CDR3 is TGTGCCAGCAGACCCGGGGGCACCACAGATACGCAGTATTTT. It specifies CASRPGGTTDTQYF.